These T cell receptor beta chains were read from a single sample in a study of cytomegalovirus exposure and HLA in healthy donors. Assay used: immunoSEQ multiplex PCR; TCRdb lists only in-frame clones, some missing. Of 110,000 to 150,000 clones detected, around 72% appear once; the ten largest clones hold 13% to 15%. Sequencing was performed on PBMCs. These receptors came from a human donor in good health. Both conserved end residues are part of each CDR3. A D gene is named only where the DNA matches it firmly.

D gene | J gene | V gene | CDR3 length | CDR3 protein
. | TRBJ1-3 | TRBV2 | 17 | CASSEQSDRSSGNTIYF
TRBD2 | TRBJ2-2 | TRBV29-1 | 18 | CSAVGWVAGATNTGELFF
. | TRBJ1-1 | TRBV7-8 | 12 | CASSPRTTEAFF
. | TRBJ1-3 | TRBV7-2 | 14 | CASRPGQSGNTIYF
TRBD2 | TRBJ2-7 | TRBV5-6 | 17 | CASSPEPETSGSSEQYF
. | TRBJ2-5 | TRBV7-8 | 14 | CASSSRTHGETQYF
TRBD2 | TRBJ2-1 | TRBV30 | 14 | CAWSRLAGFNEQFF
. | TRBJ1-6 | TRBV5-4 | 15 | CASSLGGRNNSPLHF
TRBD2 | TRBJ2-1 | TRBV5-4 | 16 | CASSLAGSGRFDEQFF
. | TRBJ1-4 | TRBV27 | 15 | CASSPTGSLIEKLFF
. | TRBJ2-3 | TRBV29-1 | 17 | CSVEDMAPRGITDTQYF